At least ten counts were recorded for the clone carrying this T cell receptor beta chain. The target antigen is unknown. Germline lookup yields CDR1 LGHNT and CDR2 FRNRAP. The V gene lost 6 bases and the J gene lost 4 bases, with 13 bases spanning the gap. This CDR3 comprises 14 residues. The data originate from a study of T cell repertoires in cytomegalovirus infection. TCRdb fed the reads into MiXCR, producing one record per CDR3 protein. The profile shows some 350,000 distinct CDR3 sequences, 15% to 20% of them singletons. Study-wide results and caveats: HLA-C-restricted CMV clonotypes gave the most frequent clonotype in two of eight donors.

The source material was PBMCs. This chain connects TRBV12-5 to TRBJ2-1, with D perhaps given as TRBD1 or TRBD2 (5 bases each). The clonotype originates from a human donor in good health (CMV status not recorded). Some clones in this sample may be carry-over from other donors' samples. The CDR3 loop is CASGVTGAYNEQFF. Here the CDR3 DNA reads TGTGCTAGTGGGGTTACCGGGGCGTACAATGAGCAGTTCTTC. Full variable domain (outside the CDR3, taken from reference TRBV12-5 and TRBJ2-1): DARVTQTPRHKVTEMGQEVTMRCQPILGHNTVFWYRQTMMQGLELLAYFRNRAPLDDSGMPKDRFSAEMPDATLATLKIQPSEPRDSAVYFCASGVTGAYNEQFFGPGTRLTVL.